The sample holds many counts of the clone carrying this T cell receptor (beta chain). The antigen is undetermined. The entry originates in a study of CD8 T cells in ankylosing spondylitis. The CDR3 runs to 13 residues. V lost 3 bases, J lost 0 bases, and 3 bases lay in between. CDR1 is LGHNA, CDR2 YNFKEQ, per germline. Overall study findings and caveats: Within ankylosing spondylitis blood, a TCR beta motif made up of several highly homologous variants appeared to be characteristic. Reports say disease-linked clones showed up significantly more in matched ankylosing spondylitis synovial fluid.

Quantitative 5'-RACE with molecular barcodes was used to make the TCR beta libraries. TCRdb re-called the 5' RACE reads with MiXCR, one entry per CDR3 protein. Here the sample spans roughly 250,000 distinct CDR3 sequences, under 12% being singletons. J is TRBJ2-1 and V is TRBV4-2; D is unclear. The sequence was obtained from a male donor with ankylosing spondylitis or in good health (not recorded which). Sequenced sample: blood, either unsorted or a sorted T cell fraction (not recorded which). The CDR3 loop is CASSHSSYNEQFF. Here the CDR3 DNA reads TGTGCCAGCAGCCATAGCTCCTACAATGAGCAGTTCTTC.